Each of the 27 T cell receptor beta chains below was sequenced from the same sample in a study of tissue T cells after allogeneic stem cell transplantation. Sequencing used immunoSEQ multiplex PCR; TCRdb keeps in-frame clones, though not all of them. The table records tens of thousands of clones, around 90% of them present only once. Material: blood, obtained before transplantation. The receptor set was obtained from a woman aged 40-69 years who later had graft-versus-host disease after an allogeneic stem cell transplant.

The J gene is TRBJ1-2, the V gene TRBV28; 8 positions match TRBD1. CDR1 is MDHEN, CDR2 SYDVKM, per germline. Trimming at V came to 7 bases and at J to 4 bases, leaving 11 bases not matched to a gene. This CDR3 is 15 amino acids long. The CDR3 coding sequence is TGTGCCAGCAAACCCAGGGGGCCTGTAGGCTATGGCTACACCTTC. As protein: CASKPRGPVGYGYTF.

In nucleotides, the CDR3 is TGTGCCAGCAGTGAGAGCGGGAGCTCCTACAATGAGCAGTTCTTC. Protein: CASSESGSSYNEQFF. V usage is TRBV2 and J usage is TRBJ2-1, with TRBD2 matching 8 bases. V gave up 3 bases and J gave up 0 bases; unmatched junction bases: 1. This CDR3 contains 15 residues. Germline-derived CDR1 and CDR2 are SNHLY and FYNNEI.

In DNA form, the CDR3 reads TGTGCCAGCAGTGAAAACGGTAGAGGCAATCAGCCCCAGCATTTT. Translating gives CASSENGRGNQPQHF. The chain carries TRBV2 and TRBJ1-5; D call uncertain. V dropped 2 bases and J dropped 2 bases, with 10 bases sitting between them. This CDR3 comprises 15 residues. CDR1 is SNHLY, CDR2 FYNNEI, per germline.

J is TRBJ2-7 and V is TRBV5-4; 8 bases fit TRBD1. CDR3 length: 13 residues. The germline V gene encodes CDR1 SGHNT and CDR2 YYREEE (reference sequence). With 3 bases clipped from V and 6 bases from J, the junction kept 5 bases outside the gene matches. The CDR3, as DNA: TGTGCCAGCAGCTCAGACAGGGGTGGCGAGCAGTACTTC. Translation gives CASSSDRGGEQYF.

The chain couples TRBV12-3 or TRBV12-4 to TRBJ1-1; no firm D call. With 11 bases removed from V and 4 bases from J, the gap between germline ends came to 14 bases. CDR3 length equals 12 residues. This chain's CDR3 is CALGRIGTEAFF. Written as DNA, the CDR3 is TGTGCCCTCGGCCGAATTGGCACTGAAGCTTTCTTT.

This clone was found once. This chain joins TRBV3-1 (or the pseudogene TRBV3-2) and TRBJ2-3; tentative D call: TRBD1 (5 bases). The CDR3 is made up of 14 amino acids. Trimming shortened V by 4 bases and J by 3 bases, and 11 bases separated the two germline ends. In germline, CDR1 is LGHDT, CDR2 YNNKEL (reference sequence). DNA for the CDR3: TGTGCCAGCAGCCGTAAAGGGGCAACAGATACGCAGTATTTT. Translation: CASSRKGATDTQYF.

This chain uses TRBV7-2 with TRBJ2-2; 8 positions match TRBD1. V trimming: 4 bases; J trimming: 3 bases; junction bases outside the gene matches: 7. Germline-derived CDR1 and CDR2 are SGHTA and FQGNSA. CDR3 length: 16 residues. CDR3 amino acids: CASSWQGALDTGELFF. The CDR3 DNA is TGTGCCAGCAGCTGGCAGGGGGCCTTGGACACCGGGGAGCTGTTTTTT. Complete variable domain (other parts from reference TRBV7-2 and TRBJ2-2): GAGVSQSPSNKVTEKGKDVELRCDPISGHTALYWYRQSLGQGLEFLIYFQGNSAPDKSGLPSDRFSAERTGGSVSTLTIQRTQQEDSAVYLCASSWQGALDTGELFFGEGSRLTVL.

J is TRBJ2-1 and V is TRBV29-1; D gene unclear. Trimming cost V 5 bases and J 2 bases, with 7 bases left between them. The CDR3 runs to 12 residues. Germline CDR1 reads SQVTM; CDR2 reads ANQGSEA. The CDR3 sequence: CSVFLTYNEQFF. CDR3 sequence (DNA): TGCAGCGTTTTCCTCACCTACAATGAGCAGTTCTTC.

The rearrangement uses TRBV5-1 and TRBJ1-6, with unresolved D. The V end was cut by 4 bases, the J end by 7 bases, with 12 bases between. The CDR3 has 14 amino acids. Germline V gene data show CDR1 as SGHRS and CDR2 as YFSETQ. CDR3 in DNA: TGCGCCAGCAGCCCCGACCCGGGGAATTCACCCCTCCACTTT. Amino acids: CASSPDPGNSPLHF.

CDR3 residues: CASSERGRNEQYF. The DNA for the CDR3 is TGTGCCAGCAGCGAACGGGGAAGAAACGAGCAGTACTTC. The chain recombines TRBV7-9 with TRBJ2-7; D may be TRBD2 (5 bases). V was clipped by 5 bases and J by 5 bases, with 13 bases between them. The length of the CDR3 is 13 residues. In germline, CDR1 is SEHNR, CDR2 FQNEAQ (reference sequence).

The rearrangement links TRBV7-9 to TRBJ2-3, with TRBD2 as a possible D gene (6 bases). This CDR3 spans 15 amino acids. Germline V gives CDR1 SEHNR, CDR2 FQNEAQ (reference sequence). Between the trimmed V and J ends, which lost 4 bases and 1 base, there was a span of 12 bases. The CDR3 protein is CASSYSGGRTDTQYF. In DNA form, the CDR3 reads TGTGCCAGCAGCTATAGCGGAGGACGCACAGATACGCAGTATTTT.

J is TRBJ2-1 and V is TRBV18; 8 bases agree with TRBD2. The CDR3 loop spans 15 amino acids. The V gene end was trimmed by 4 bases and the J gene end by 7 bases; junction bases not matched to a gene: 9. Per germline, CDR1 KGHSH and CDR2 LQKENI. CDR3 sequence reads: CASSRSAGEGNEQFF. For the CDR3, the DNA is TGTGCCAGCTCACGCTCAGCGGGAGAGGGGAATGAGCAGTTCTTC.

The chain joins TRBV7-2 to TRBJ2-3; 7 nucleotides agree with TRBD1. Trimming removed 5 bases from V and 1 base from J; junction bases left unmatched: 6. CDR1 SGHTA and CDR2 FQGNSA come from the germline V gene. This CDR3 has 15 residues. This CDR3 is CASSPVGTGTDTQYF. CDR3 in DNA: TGTGCCAGCAGCCCAGTGGGGACAGGCACAGATACGCAGTATTTT. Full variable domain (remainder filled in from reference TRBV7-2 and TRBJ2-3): GAGVSQSPSNKVTEKGKDVELRCDPISGHTALYWYRQSLGQGLEFLIYFQGNSAPDKSGLPSDRFSAERTGGSVSTLTIQRTQQEDSAVYLCASSPVGTGTDTQYFGPGTRLTVL.

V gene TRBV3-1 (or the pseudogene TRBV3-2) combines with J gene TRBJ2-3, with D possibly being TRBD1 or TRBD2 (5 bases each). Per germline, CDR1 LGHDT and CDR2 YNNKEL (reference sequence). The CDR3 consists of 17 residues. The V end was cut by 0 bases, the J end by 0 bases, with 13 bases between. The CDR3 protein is CASSQEFRGSSTDTQYF. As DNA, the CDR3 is TGTGCCAGCAGCCAAGAGTTTCGGGGCAGCAGCACAGATACGCAGTATTTT.

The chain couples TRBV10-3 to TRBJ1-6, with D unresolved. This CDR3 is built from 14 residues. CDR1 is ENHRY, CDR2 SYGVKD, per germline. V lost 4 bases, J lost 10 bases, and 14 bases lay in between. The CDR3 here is CAISGVVGNSPLHF. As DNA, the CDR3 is TGTGCCATCAGTGGAGTAGTGGGCAACTCACCCCTCCACTTT.

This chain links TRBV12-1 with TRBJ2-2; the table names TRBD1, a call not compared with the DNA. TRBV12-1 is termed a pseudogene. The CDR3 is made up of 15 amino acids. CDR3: CACAQGQGDTGELFF. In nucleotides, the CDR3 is TGTGCCTGCGCCCAGGGACAGGGGGATACCGGGGAGCTGTTTTTT.

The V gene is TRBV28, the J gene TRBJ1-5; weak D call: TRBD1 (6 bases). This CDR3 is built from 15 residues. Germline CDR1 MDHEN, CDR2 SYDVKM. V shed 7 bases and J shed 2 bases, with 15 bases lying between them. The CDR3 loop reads CASNDLGGRNQPQHF. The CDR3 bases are TGTGCCAGCAACGATCTTGGGGGGCGCAATCAGCCCCAGCATTTT. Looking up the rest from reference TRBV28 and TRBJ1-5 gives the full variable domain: DVKVTQSSRYLVKRTGEKVFLECVQDMDHENMFWYRQDPGLGLRLIYFSYDVKMKEKGDIPEGYSVSREKKERFSLILESASTNQTSMYLCASNDLGGRNQPQHFGDGTRLSIL.

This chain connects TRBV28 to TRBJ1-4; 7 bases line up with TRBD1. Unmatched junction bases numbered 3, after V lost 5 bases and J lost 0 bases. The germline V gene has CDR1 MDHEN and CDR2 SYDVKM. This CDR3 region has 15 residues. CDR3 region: CASSKGGATNEKLFF. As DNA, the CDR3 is TGTGCCAGCAGTAAAGGGGGCGCAACTAATGAAAAACTGTTTTTT.

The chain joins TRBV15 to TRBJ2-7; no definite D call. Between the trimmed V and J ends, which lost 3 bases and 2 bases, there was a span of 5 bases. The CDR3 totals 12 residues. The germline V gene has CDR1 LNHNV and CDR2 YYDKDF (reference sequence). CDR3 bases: TGTGCCACCAGCAGTCCCCCCTACGAGCAGTACTTC. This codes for CATSSPPYEQYF. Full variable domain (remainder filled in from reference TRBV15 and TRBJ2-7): DAMVIQNPRYQVTQFGKPVTLSCSQTLNHNVMYWYQQKSSQAPKLLFHYYDKDFNNEADTPDNFQSRRPNTSFCFLDIRSPGLGDTAMYLCATSSPPYEQYFGPGTRLTVT.

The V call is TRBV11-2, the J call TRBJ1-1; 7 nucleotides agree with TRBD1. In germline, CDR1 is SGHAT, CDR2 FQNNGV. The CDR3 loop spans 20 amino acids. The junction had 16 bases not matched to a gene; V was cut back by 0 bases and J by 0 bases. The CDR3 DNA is TGTGCCAGCAGCTTAGAGCAAATAAACAGGGGAGAATTTGTGAACACTGAAGCTTTCTTT. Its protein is CASSLEQINRGEFVNTEAFF.

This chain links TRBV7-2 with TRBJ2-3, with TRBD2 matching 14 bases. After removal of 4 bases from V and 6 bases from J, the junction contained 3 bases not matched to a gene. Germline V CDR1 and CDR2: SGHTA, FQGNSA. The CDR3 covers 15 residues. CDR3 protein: CASSWGLAGVDTQYF. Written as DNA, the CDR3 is TGTGCCAGCAGCTGGGGACTAGCGGGAGTTGATACGCAGTATTTT.

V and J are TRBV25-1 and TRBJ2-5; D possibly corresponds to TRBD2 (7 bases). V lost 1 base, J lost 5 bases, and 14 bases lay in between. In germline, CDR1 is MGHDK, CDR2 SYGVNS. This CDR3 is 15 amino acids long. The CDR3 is CASSEFNREGETQYF. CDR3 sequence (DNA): TGTGCCAGCAGTGAATTTAACAGGGAGGGGGAGACCCAGTACTTC.

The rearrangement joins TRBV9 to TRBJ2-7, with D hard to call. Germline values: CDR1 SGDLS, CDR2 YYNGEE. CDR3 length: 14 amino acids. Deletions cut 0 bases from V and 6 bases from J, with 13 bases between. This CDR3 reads CASSVEADSPEQYF. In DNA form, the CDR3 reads TGTGCCAGCAGCGTAGAGGCCGACTCGCCCGAGCAGTACTTC. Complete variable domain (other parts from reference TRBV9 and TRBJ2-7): DSGVTQTPKHLITATGQRVTLRCSPRSGDLSVYWYQQSLDQGLQFLIQYYNGEERAKGNILERFSAQQFPDLHSELNLSSLELGDSALYFCASSVEADSPEQYFGPGTRLTVT.

In nucleotides, the CDR3 is TGTGCCAGCAGCCAAAGGGGCAGCAATCAGCCCCAGCATTTT. Translation gives CASSQRGSNQPQHF. The gene calls are TRBV14 and TRBJ1-5, with D maybe TRBD1 (5 bases). Trimming cost V 2 bases and J 1 base, with 6 bases left between them. CDR1 is SGHDN, CDR2 FVKESK, per germline. The CDR3 loop spans 14 amino acids.

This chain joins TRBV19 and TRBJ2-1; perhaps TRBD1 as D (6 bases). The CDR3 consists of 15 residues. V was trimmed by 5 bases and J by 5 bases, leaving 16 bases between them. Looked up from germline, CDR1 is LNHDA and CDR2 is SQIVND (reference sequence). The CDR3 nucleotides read TGTGCCAGTAGTTTAGGCAGGGGTCGGCACAATGAGCAGTTCTTC. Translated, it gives CASSLGRGRHNEQFF.

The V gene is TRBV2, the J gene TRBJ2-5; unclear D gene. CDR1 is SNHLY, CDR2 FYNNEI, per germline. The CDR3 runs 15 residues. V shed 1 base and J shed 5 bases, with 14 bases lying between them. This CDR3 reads CASSEGPLGFETQYF. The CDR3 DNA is TGTGCCAGCAGTGAAGGCCCCCTCGGATTTGAGACCCAGTACTTC.

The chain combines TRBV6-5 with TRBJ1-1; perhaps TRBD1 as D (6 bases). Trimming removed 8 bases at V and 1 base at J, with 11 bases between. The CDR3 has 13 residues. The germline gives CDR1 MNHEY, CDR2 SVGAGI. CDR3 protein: CASRTTGNTEAFF. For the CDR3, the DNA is TGTGCCAGCCGAACGACAGGGAACACTGAAGCTTTCTTT.